This T cell receptor beta chain originates from a study of Ad26.COV2.S vaccination and SARS-CoV-2 variants. Turning to the study itself: Ad26.COV2.S was injected intramuscularly once or twice, 56 days apart. The study, taken as a whole, reports: The TCR breadth and depth analyses may have understated or missed part of the total T cell responses.

Sequenced by immunoSEQ multiplex PCR; TCRdb stores in-frame clones only, minus some. The repertoire holds over 400,000 clones, with 80% to 95% as singletons. Treatment: about 20 received Ad26.COV2.S at low or high dose, single or two shots; a few received placebo; per-sample allocation not given. Collection of the samples took place on day 63 after the first injection of vaccine or placebo. Germline assignment: CDR1 MNHEY and CDR2 SMNVEV (reference sequence). Trimming cost V 5 bases and J 7 bases, with 15 bases left between them. CDR3 size: 14 residues. Regarding this clone: Its antigen is not known.

This sequence was found in a person aged 18-65 years who received the Ad26.COV2.S COVID-19 vaccine or a placebo. This specimen consisted of peripheral blood, obtained in a trial of Ad26.COV2.S vaccine versus placebo. The chain couples TRBV27 to TRBJ1-5, with unresolved D. The chain's CDR3 is CASSLVGPGQPQHF. In nucleotides, the CDR3 is TGTGCCAGCAGTCTGGTAGGGCCCGGGCAGCCCCAGCATTTT.